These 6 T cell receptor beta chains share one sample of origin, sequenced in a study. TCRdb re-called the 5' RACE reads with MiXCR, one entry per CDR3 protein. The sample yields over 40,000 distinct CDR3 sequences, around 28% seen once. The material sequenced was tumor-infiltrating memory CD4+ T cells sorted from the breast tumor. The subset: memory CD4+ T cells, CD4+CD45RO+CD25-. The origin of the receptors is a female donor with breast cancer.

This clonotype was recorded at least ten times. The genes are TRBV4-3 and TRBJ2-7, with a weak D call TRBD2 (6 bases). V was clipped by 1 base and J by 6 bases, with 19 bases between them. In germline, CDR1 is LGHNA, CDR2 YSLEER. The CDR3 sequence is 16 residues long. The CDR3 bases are TGCGCCAGCAGCCAAGTGGGTCGGCAGGGACTCCGCGAGCAGTACTTC. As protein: CASSQVGRQGLREQYF.

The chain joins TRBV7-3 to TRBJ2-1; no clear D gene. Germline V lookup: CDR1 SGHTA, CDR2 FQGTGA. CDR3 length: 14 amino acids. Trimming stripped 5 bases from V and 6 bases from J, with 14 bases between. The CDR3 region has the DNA TGTGCCAGCAGCCTACTAAAGGGTTCCAATGAGCAGTTCTTC. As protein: CASSLLKGSNEQFF.

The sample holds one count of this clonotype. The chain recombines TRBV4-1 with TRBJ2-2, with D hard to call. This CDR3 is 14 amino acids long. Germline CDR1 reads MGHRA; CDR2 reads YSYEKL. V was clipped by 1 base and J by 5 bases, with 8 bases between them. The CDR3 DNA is TGCGCCAGCAGCCAAGGACTCTCTACCGGGGAGCTGTTTTTT. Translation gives CASSQGLSTGELFF.

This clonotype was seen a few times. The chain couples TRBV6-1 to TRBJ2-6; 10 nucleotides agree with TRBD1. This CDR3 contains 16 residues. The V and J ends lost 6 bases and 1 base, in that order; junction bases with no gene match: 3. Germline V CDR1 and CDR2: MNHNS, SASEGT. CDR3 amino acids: CASRGDRGSGANVLTF. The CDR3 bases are TGTGCCAGCAGGGGGGACAGGGGTTCTGGGGCCAACGTCCTGACTTTC.

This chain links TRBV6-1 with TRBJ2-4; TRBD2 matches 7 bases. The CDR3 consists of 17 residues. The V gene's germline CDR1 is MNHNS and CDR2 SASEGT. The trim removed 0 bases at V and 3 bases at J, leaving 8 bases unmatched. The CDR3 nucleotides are TGTGCCAGCAGTGAAGCATTTCCCCCGGGAGGCAAAAACATTCAGTACTTC. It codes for CASSEAFPPGGKNIQYF.

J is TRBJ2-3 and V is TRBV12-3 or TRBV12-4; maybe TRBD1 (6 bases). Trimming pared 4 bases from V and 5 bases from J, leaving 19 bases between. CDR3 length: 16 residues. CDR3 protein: CASSSPNQGIGDTQYF. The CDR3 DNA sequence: TGTGCCAGCAGTTCACCTAATCAGGGGATTGGAGATACGCAGTATTTT.